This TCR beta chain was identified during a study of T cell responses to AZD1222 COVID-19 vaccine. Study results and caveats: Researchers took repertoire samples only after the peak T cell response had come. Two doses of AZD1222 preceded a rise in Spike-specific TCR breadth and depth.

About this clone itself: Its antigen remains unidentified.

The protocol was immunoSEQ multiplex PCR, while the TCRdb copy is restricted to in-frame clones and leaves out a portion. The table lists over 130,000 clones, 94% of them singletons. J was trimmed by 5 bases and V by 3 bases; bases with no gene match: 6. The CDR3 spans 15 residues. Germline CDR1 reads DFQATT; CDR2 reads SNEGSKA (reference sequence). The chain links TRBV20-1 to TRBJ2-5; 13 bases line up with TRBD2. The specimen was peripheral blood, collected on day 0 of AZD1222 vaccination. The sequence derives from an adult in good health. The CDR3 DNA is TGCAGTGCTAGTGATACTAGCGGGGGGGGCGAGACCCAGTACTTC. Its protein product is CSASDTSGGGETQYF.